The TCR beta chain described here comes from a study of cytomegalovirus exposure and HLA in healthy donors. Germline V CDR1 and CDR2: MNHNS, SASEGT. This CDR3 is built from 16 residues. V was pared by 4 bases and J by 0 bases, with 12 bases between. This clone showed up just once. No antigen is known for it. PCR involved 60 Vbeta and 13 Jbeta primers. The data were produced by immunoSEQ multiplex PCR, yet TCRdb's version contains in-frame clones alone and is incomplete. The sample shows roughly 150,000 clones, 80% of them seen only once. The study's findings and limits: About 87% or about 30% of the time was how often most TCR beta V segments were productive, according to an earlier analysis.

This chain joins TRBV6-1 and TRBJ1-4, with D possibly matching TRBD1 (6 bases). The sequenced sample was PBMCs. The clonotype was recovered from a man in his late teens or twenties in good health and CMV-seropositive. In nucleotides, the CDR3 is TGTGCCAGCAGTGCCATCGGACAGCCAACTAATGAAAAACTGTTTTTT. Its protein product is CASSAIGQPTNEKLFF.